Shown below are 9 T cell receptor beta chains from a single sample sequenced in a study of early T cells in non-severe SARS-CoV-2 infection. Each CDR3 protein gets one entry after TCRdb re-called the 5' RACE reads with MiXCR. The sample includes some 97,000 distinct CDR3 sequences, 9.5% to 12% of them seen just once. This material consisted of whole blood, taken at baseline. These receptors were collected from an adult who was a healthcare worker with PCR-confirmed SARS-CoV-2 infection or an uninfected control (not recorded which).

This clonotype was observed many times. The chain couples TRBV7-2 to TRBJ2-1, with 13 positions matching TRBD2. Per the germline V gene, CDR1 is SGHTA and CDR2 is FQGNSA. The V segment lost 5 bases and the J segment 5 bases; nucleotides outside the gene matches: 3. The CDR3 spans 15 residues. The CDR3 reads CASSAGLAGHNEQFF. DNA of the CDR3: TGTGCCAGCAGCGCGGGACTAGCGGGACACAATGAGCAGTTCTTC.

This clonotype appeared many times. CDR3 DNA sequence: TGTGCCAGCAGCGTAAGCGGGACCTACGAGCAGTACTTC. It specifies CASSVSGTYEQYF. This chain uses TRBV7-9 with TRBJ2-7, with 7 positions matching TRBD2. The CDR3 runs to 13 residues. Germline V gene sequence: CDR1 SEHNR, CDR2 FQNEAQ (reference sequence). With 5 bases clipped from V and 2 bases from J, the junction kept 3 bases outside the gene matches.

The J gene is TRBJ1-1, the V gene TRBV30, with TRBD1 matching over 9 bases. The germline V gene has CDR1 GTSNPN and CDR2 SVGIG (reference sequence). The V gene end was trimmed by 0 bases and the J gene end by 0 bases; junction bases not matched to a gene: 11. This CDR3 is built from 18 residues. CDR3 amino acids: CAWSVGQGKDFMNTEAFF. CDR3 DNA sequence: TGTGCCTGGAGTGTAGGACAGGGGAAAGACTTTATGAACACTGAAGCTTTCTTT.

This clonotype was detected ten times or more. The V call is TRBV11-2, the J call TRBJ1-1; possible D gene TRBD1, 5 bases. The V end lost 5 bases, the J end lost 3 bases, and 10 bases lay between the germline ends. The CDR3 sequence is 13 residues long. Looked up from germline, CDR1 is SGHAT and CDR2 is FQNNGV. The CDR3 protein is CASSIQEDTEAFF. The CDR3 coding sequence is TGTGCCAGCAGCATACAGGAGGACACTGAAGCTTTCTTT. Full variable domain (missing parts from reference TRBV11-2 and TRBJ1-1): EAGVAQSPRYKIIEKRQSVAFWCNPISGHATLYWYQQILGQGPKLLIQFQNNGVVDDSQLPKDRFSAERLKGVDSTLKIQPAKLEDSAVYLCASSIQEDTEAFFGQGTRLTVV.

This clonotype has a handful of counts. The rearrangement links TRBV7-9 to TRBJ2-2; D possibly matches TRBD1 or TRBD2 (6 bases each). The CDR3 sequence is 16 residues long. Germline loops: CDR1 SEHNR, CDR2 FQNEAQ (reference sequence). V shed 6 bases and J shed 4 bases, with 18 bases lying between them. CDR3: CASSPDSRRGTGELFF. The CDR3 DNA follows: TGTGCCAGCAGTCCGGACAGCCGGCGGGGCACCGGGGAGCTGTTTTTT.

A few counts support this clonotype. The gene calls are TRBV20-1 and TRBJ2-1; no reliable D call. This CDR3 comprises 11 residues. Trimming left V 1 base short and J 5 bases short, with 3 bases between. Per the germline V gene, CDR1 is DFQATT and CDR2 is SNEGSKA (reference sequence). CDR3 sequence (DNA): TGCAGTGCTAGAGTACACAATGAGCAGTTCTTC. Its translation is CSARVHNEQFF.

This clonotype was recorded a few times. The chain couples TRBV13 to TRBJ2-3; TRBD2 matches at 11 bases. The germline gives CDR1 PRHDT, CDR2 FYEKMQ (reference sequence). The CDR3 consists of 20 residues. The ends lost 1 base at V and 2 bases at J; junction bases unmatched: 14. The CDR3 spells CASSLERTSGRKIDTDTQYF. The CDR3 DNA is TGTGCCAGCAGCTTAGAAAGGACTAGCGGGCGGAAGATCGACACAGATACGCAGTATTTT.

The V call is TRBV7-2, the J call TRBJ2-2; 7 nucleotides line up with TRBD2. Germline trimming cut 3 bases from V and 4 bases from J; bases unmatched to any gene: 11. CDR1 and CDR2 from the germline V gene are SGHTA and FQGNSA. CDR3 length: 17 amino acids. The CDR3 bases are TGTGCCAGCAGCTTTTCTCGAAGTGGGAGGGCCACCGGGGAGCTGTTTTTT. Encoded protein: CASSFSRSGRATGELFF.

This clonotype was seen many times. The chain combines TRBV6-5 with TRBJ1-3; D unresolved. The V end was cut by 2 bases, the J end by 7 bases, with 3 bases between. CDR1 is MNHEY, CDR2 SVGAGI, per germline. There are 11 residues in the CDR3. As DNA, the CDR3 is TGTGCCAGCAGTTACGGGAACACCATATATTTT. This sequence encodes CASSYGNTIYF.